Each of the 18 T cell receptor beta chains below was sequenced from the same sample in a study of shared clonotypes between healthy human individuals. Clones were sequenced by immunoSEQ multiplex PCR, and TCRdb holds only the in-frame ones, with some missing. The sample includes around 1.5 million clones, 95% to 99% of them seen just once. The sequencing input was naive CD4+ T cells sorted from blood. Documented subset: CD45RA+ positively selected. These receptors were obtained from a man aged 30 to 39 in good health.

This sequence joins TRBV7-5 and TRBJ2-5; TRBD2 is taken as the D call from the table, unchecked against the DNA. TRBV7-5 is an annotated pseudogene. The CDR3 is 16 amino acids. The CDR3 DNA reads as TGTGTCAGAAGCTCTATTCACGGGACTCGGAAAGAGACCCAGTACTTC. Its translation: CVRSSIHGTRKETQYF.

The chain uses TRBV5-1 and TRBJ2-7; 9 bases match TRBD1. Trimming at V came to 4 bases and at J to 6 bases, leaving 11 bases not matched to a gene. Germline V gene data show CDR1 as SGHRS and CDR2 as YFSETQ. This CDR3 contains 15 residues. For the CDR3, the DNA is TGCGCCAGCAGCACAACCGGGACAGGGCCTGGCGAGCAGTACTTC. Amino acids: CASSTTGTGPGEQYF.

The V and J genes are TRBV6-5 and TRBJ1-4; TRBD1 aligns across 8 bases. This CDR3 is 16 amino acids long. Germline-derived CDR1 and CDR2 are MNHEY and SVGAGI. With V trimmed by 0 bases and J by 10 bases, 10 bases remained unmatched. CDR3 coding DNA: TGTGCCAGCAGTTACTCCCGACAGGGGCGAGTGGCAAAACTGTTTTTT. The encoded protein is CASSYSRQGRVAKLFF.

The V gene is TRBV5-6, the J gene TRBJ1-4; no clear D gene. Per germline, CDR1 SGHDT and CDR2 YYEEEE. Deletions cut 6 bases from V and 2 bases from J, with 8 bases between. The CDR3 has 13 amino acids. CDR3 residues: CASTSGTNEKLFF. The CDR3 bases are TGTGCCAGCACAAGCGGGACTAATGAAAAACTGTTTTTT.

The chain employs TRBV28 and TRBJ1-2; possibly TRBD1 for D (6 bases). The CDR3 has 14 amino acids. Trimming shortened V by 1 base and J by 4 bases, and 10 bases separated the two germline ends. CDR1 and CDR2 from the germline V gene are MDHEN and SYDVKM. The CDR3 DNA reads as TGTGCCAGCAGTTTATATAGCAGGGGCTATGGCTACACCTTC. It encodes CASSLYSRGYGYTF.

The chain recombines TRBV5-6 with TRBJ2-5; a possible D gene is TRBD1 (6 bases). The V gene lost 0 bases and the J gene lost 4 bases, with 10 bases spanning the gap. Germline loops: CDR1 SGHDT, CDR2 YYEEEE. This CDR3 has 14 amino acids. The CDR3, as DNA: TGTGCCAGCAGCTTGGCAGGGGTCGGAGAGACCCAGTACTTC. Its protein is CASSLAGVGETQYF.

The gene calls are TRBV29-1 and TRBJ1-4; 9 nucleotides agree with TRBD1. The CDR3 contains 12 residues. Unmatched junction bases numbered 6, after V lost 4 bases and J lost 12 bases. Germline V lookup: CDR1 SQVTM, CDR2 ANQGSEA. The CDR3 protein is CSVGDRAGELFF. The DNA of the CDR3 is TGCAGCGTTGGGGACAGGGCGGGCGAACTGTTTTTT.

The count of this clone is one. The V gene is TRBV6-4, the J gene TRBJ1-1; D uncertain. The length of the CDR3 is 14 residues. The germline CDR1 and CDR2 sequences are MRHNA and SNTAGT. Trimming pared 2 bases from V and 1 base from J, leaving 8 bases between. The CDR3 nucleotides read TGTGCCAGCAGTGACGGGAGGAGGAACACTGAAGCTTTCTTT. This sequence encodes CASSDGRRNTEAFF.

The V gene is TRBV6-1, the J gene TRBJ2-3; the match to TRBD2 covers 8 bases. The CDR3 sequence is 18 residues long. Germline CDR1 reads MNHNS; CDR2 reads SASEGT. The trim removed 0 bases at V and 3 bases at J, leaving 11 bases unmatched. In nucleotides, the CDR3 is TGTGCCAGCAGTGAAGCGCTTCGGGGGGGCGGTGTGACAGATACGCAGTATTTT. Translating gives CASSEALRGGGVTDTQYF.

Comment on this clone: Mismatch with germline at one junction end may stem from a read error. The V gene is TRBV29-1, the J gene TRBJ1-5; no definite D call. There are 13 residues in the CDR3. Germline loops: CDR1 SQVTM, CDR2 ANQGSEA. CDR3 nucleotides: TGCAGCGCAACCCTAGGCGGGGATCAGCCCCGGCATTTT. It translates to CSATLGGDQPRHF.

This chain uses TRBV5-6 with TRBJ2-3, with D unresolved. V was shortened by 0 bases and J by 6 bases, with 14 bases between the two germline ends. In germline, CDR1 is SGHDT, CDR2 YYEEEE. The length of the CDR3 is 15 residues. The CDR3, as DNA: TGTGCCAGCAGCTTGGCGGGCTTCTCTCCGGATACGCAGTATTTT. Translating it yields CASSLAGFSPDTQYF.

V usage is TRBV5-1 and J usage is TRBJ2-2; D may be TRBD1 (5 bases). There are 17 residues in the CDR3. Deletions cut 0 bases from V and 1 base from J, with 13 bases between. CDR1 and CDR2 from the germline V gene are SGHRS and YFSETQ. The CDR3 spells CASSLDRLRGNTGELFF. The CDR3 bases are TGCGCCAGCAGCTTGGACAGGTTGAGAGGGAACACCGGGGAGCTGTTTTTT. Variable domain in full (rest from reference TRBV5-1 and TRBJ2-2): KAGVTQTPRYLIKTRGQQVTLSCSPISGHRSVSWYQQTPGQGLQFLFEYFSETQRNKGNFPGRFSGRQFSNSRSEMNVSTLELGDSALYLCASSLDRLRGNTGELFFGEGSRLTVL.

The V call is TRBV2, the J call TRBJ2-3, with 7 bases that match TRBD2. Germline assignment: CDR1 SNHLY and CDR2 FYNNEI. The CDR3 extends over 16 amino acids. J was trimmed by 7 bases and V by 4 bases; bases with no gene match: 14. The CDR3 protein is CASSVGRAGVENTQYF. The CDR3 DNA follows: TGTGCCAGCAGTGTAGGTAGGGCGGGAGTGGAAAATACGCAGTATTTT.

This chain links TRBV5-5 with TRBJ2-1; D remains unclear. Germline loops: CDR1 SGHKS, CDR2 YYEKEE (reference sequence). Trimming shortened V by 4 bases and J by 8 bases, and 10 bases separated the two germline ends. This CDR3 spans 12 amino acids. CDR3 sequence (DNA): TGTGCCAGCAGCCTCGTCGGGTATGAGCAGTTCTTC. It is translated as CASSLVGYEQFF.

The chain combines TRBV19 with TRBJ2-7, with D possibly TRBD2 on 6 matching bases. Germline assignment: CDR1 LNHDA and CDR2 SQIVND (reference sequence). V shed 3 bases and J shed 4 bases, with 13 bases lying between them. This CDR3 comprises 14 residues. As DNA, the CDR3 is TGTGCCAGTAGTATTCAGGGCGGACTATACGAGCAGTACTTC. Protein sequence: CASSIQGGLYEQYF.

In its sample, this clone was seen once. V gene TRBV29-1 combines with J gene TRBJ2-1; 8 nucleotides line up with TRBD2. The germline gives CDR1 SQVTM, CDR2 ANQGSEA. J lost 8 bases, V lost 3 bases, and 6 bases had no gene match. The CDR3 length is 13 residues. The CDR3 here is CSVDGTSSDEQFF. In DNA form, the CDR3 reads TGCAGCGTTGATGGGACTAGTTCCGATGAGCAGTTCTTC.

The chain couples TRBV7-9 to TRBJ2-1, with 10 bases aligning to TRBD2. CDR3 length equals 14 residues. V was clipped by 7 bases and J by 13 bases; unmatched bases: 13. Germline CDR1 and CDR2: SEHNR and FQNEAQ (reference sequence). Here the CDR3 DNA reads TGTGCCAGCACCCCCTATGGAACTAGCGGGAAACAGTTCTTC. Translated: CASTPYGTSGKQFF.

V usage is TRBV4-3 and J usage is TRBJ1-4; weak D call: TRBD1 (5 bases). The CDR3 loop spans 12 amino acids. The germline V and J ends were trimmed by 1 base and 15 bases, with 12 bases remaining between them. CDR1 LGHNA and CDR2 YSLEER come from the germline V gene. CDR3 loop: CASSQVMGRLFF. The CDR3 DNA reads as TGCGCCAGCAGCCAAGTAATGGGGCGCTTGTTTTTT.